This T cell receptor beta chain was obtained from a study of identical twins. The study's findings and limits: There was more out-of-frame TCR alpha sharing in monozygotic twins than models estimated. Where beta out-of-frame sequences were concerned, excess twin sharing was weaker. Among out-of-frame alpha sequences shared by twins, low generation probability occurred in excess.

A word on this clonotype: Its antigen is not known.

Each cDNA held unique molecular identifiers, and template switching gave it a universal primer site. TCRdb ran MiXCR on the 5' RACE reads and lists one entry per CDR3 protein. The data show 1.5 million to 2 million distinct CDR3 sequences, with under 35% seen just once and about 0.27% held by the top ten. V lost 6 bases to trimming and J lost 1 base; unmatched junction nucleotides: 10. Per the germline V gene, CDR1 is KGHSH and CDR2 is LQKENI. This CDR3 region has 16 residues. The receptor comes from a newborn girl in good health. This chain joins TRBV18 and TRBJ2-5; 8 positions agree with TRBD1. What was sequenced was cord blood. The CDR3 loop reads CASSRIPGQAQETQYF. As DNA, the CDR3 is TGTGCCAGCTCTCGTATCCCGGGACAGGCCCAAGAGACCCAGTACTTC.